This entry is about one T cell receptor (beta chain). Its antigen remains unidentified. The conserved closing phenylalanine or tryptophan is absent in this CDR3, likely reflecting a read error. This entry is derived from a study of OX40 agonist ivuxolimab in advanced cancers. Study-wide background: Eligibility admitted prior anti-PD-1, anti-PD-L1 or anti-CTLA-4 therapy; roughly 40% had some. Study-wide results and limits: The antigens recognized by the expanded peripheral T cells, that is their antigen specificity, were not determined.

The V end lost 0 bases, the J end lost 1 base, and 4 bases lay between the germline ends. CDR3 length equals 13 residues. Germline V gene sequence: CDR1 LNHNV, CDR2 YYDKDF (reference sequence). Data came from immunoSEQ multiplex PCR; TCRdb stores just in-frame clones and leaves some out. Of approximately 99,000 clones in the sample, about 96% were seen once. This specimen was CD4+ or CD8+ T cells sorted from blood, taken in a trial of the OX40 agonist ivuxolimab. The chain links TRBV15 to TRBJ2-7, with unresolved D. This receptor was identified in an adult with an advanced solid tumor such as melanoma, head and neck, liver or kidney cancer. The CDR3 reads CATSRDPSYEQYS. The CDR3 DNA reads as TGTGCCACCAGCAGAGACCCTTCCTACGAGCAGTACTCC.